This TCR beta chain was found in a study of shared clonotypes between healthy human individuals. About this clone itself: This sample includes further DNA sequences coding for the same CDR3.

V was clipped by 4 bases and J by 4 bases, with 8 bases between them. The CDR3 contains 13 residues. The germline gives CDR1 LNHDA, CDR2 SQIVND (reference sequence). For sorted subsets, approximately 180 ng DNA per replicate equaled 30,000 or so T cell genomes. The assay was immunoSEQ multiplex PCR, and TCRdb's table has in-frame clones only and misses some. Of about 990,000 clones listed, approximately 80% were seen once; the top ten hold 0.55% to 0.7%. This clonotype originated in a man aged 18 to 35 in good health. Some clones in this sample may be carry-over from other donors' samples. This sequence joins TRBV19 and TRBJ1-5; D unclear. The specimen sequenced was memory CD4+ T cells from PBMCs. As to subset: CD45RA-negative fraction. The CDR3 here is CASSRSGNQPQHF. In DNA form, the CDR3 reads TGTGCCAGTAGTAGGTCGGGTAATCAGCCCCAGCATTTT.